These 23 T cell receptor beta chains were all obtained from the same sample, sequenced in a study of blood T cell repertoires in COVID-19. TCRdb keeps only in-frame clones here, not all; method: immunoSEQ multiplex PCR. The data show around 100,000 clones, more than 70% seen once. Sample: peripheral blood. The origin of the receptors is a human donor in a cohort sampled during active COVID-19.

This clone was found once. The chain employs TRBV2 and TRBJ1-2; TRBD1 might be the D (6 bases). Per the germline V gene, CDR1 is SNHLY and CDR2 is FYNNEI. Trimming shortened V by 6 bases and J by 7 bases, and 12 bases separated the two germline ends. This CDR3 comprises 12 residues. In DNA form, the CDR3 reads TGTGCCAGCAGACCCACAGGGTTTGGCTACACCTTC. This codes for CASRPTGFGYTF.

J is TRBJ1-1 and V is TRBV11-2; D is undetermined. Germline CDR1 is SGHAT and CDR2 is FQNNGV. Trimming removed 0 bases from V and 3 bases from J, with 8 bases in between. This CDR3 region has 14 residues. The CDR3, as DNA: TGTGCCAGCAGCTTAGATCGTGTAGACACTGAAGCTTTCTTT. Protein product: CASSLDRVDTEAFF.

The chain uses TRBV10-2 and TRBJ1-1; tentatively, D is TRBD1 (5 bases). The length of the CDR3 is 14 residues. V lost 8 bases to trimming and J lost 1 base, with 14 bases between them. Germline V gene lookup returns CDR1 WSHSY and CDR2 SAAADI. CDR3 region: CASRVGGSNTEAFF. In DNA, the CDR3 is TGCGCCAGCCGAGTCGGGGGTTCGAACACTGAAGCTTTCTTT.

The chain couples TRBV5-5 to TRBJ1-4; D call uncertain. V was clipped by 2 bases and J by 0 bases, with 8 bases between them. CDR1 and CDR2 from the germline V gene are SGHKS and YYEKEE (reference sequence). This CDR3 has 15 amino acids. In nucleotides, the CDR3 is TGTGCCAGCAGCTTCGACGGGGCAACTAATGAAAAACTGTTTTTT. Translation: CASSFDGATNEKLFF.

V gene TRBV2 combines with J gene TRBJ2-7; TRBD2 matches at 13 bases. This CDR3 comprises 15 residues. The V gene's germline CDR1 is SNHLY and CDR2 FYNNEI. J was trimmed by 5 bases and V by 6 bases; bases with no gene match: 7. The CDR3 DNA follows: TGTGCCAGCAGATCGACTAGCGGGAGGTCGGACGAGCAGTACTTC. As protein: CASRSTSGRSDEQYF.

V and J are TRBV4-3 and TRBJ2-1, with TRBD2 identical over 7 bases. CDR1 and CDR2 from the germline V gene are LGHNA and YSLEER. The CDR3 has 15 amino acids. Unmatched junction bases numbered 6, after V lost 4 bases and J lost 3 bases. In DNA form, the CDR3 reads TGCGCCAGCAGCCGCGGACTAGGGATCTACAATGAGCAGTTCTTC. Its translation: CASSRGLGIYNEQFF.

V is TRBV7-9 and J is TRBJ2-1, with TRBD2 matching over 11 bases. The junction had 7 bases not matched to a gene; V was cut back by 2 bases and J by 10 bases. CDR3 length: 15 residues. Germline CDR1 reads SEHNR; CDR2 reads FQNEAQ (reference sequence). This CDR3 reads CASSLIAGGPREQFF. DNA for the CDR3: TGTGCCAGCAGCTTAATAGCGGGAGGGCCAAGGGAGCAGTTCTTC.

The chain couples TRBV12-3 or TRBV12-4 to TRBJ2-5, with D possibly matching TRBD2 (5 bases). Trimming pared 8 bases from V and 5 bases from J, leaving 12 bases between. The CDR3 has 12 amino acids. The CDR3 protein is CASGHGLETQYF. CDR3 coding DNA: TGTGCCAGCGGCCATGGACTGGAGACCCAGTACTTC.

The gene calls are TRBV5-4 and TRBJ2-2, with D maybe TRBD1 (7 bases). This CDR3 is built from 18 residues. Trimming took 2 bases from V and 4 from J, leaving 21 bases between them. Germline V CDR1 and CDR2: SGHNT, YYREEE (reference sequence). CDR3 nucleotides: TGTGCCAGCAGCTTCCGCGCAGGGGGTCTCGGGGGCACCGGGGAGCTGTTTTTT. Its translation: CASSFRAGGLGGTGELFF.

This rearrangement joins TRBV11-3 to TRBJ2-1; weak D call: TRBD2 (5 bases). The CDR3 is made up of 13 amino acids. Germline assignment: CDR1 SGHNT and CDR2 YENEEA. Trimming cost V 5 bases and J 4 bases, with 9 bases left between them. CDR3 nucleotide sequence: TGTGCCAGCAGCAACGGGGAGTACAATGAGCAGTTCTTC. Residues: CASSNGEYNEQFF.

The chain couples TRBV5-6 to TRBJ1-1; no firm D call. The length of the CDR3 is 14 residues. The ends were cut back, 0 bases at V and 2 bases at J, with 8 bases in the middle. Germline V gives CDR1 SGHDT, CDR2 YYEEEE. CDR3 in DNA: TGTGCCAGCAGCTTGGCTCAGGCCAACACTGAAGCTTTCTTT. Its translation is CASSLAQANTEAFF. Based on the CDR3 plus reference TRBV5-6 and TRBJ1-1, the full variable domain is DAGVTQSPTHLIKTRGQQVTLRCSPKSGHDTVSWYQQALGQGPQFIFQYYEEEERQRGNFPDRFSGHQFPNYSSELNVNALLLGDSALYLCASSLAQANTEAFFGQGTRLTVV.

The chain has TRBV18 and TRBJ1-6; 7 nucleotides line up with TRBD1. This CDR3 has 15 residues. Germline values: CDR1 KGHSH, CDR2 LQKENI. The V gene end was trimmed by 2 bases and the J gene end by 5 bases; junction bases not matched to a gene: 3. The CDR3 bases are TGTGCCAGCTCACCATTGGGACAGCATAATTCACCCCTCCACTTT. Protein product: CASSPLGQHNSPLHF.

J is TRBJ2-3 and V is TRBV7-6; unclear D gene. The V gene lost 1 base and the J gene lost 5 bases, with 10 bases spanning the gap. CDR3 length: 14 residues. CDR1 is SGHVS and CDR2 is FNYEAQ in the germline V gene. This chain's CDR3 is CASSLGAGEDTQYF. The CDR3 DNA sequence: TGTGCCAGCAGCTTAGGAGCCGGAGAAGATACGCAGTATTTT.

This clone came up a few times. V gene TRBV30 combines with J gene TRBJ1-1; a weak D match, TRBD1 (6 bases). CDR3 size: 13 residues. V gave up 4 bases and J gave up 1 base, with 10 bases separating them. Germline V gene lookup returns CDR1 GTSNPN and CDR2 SVGIG (reference sequence). The CDR3 DNA reads TGTGCCTGGAAGCGGGGACAGAACACTGAAGCTTTCTTT. Translation gives CAWKRGQNTEAFF.

V and J are TRBV3-1 (or the pseudogene TRBV3-2) and TRBJ2-1; TRBD2 matches 7 bases. Germline values: CDR1 LGHDT, CDR2 YNNKEL (reference sequence). V shed 7 bases, J shed 6 bases, and the junction held 3 bases outside the gene matches. The CDR3 runs to 12 residues. CDR3 bases: TGTGCCAGCACCCAGCGGGGCAATGAGCAGTTCTTC. Its protein product is CASTQRGNEQFF.

V gene TRBV27 combines with J gene TRBJ1-2, with D possibly matching TRBD1 (6 bases). Trimming left V 3 bases short and J 4 bases short, with 15 bases between. The CDR3 length is 15 residues. Germline V gene sequence: CDR1 MNHEY, CDR2 SMNVEV (reference sequence). The CDR3 nucleotides read TGTGCCAGCAGTTTCGAGGACAGCTTACCCTATGGCTACACCTTC. Its translation is CASSFEDSLPYGYTF.

The chain joins TRBV4-1 to TRBJ2-3, with 11 positions matching TRBD2. The CDR3 is made up of 15 amino acids. Germline lookup yields CDR1 MGHRA and CDR2 YSYEKL. Trimming cost V 5 bases and J 5 bases; bases outside gene matches: 6. The CDR3 reads CASSGLAGGGDTQYF. The CDR3 DNA reads TGCGCCAGCAGCGGTCTAGCGGGGGGCGGAGATACGCAGTATTTT.

This CDR3 is CASNPTGTSYEQYF. The CDR3 nucleotides are TGTGCCAGCAACCCAACCGGGACTAGTTACGAGCAGTACTTC. This chain joins TRBV27 and TRBJ2-7, with 8 bases lining up with TRBD2. Germline CDR1 is MNHEY and CDR2 is SMNVEV (reference sequence). CDR3 length equals 14 residues. Losses at the gene ends were 7 bases for V and 4 bases for J; bases not matched to a gene: 9.

The sample holds a few counts of this clone. The chain combines TRBV5-6 with TRBJ1-4; D unclear. Deletions cut 3 bases from V and 1 base from J, with 7 bases between. CDR1 and CDR2 from the germline V gene are SGHDT and YYEEEE. The CDR3 length is 14 residues. This CDR3 is CASSSLGTNEKLFF. The CDR3 DNA reads TGTGCCAGCAGCTCCCTAGGAACTAATGAAAAACTGTTTTTT. The full variable domain, rest sourced from reference TRBV5-6 and TRBJ1-4, is DAGVTQSPTHLIKTRGQQVTLRCSPKSGHDTVSWYQQALGQGPQFIFQYYEEEERQRGNFPDRFSGHQFPNYSSELNVNALLLGDSALYLCASSSLGTNEKLFFGSGTQLSVL.

This chain connects TRBV18 to TRBJ2-2, with D tentatively TRBD1 (6 bases). The germline V gene encodes CDR1 KGHSH and CDR2 LQKENI. Trimming took 3 bases from V and 2 from J, leaving 10 bases between them. The CDR3 totals 15 residues. The CDR3 sequence is CASSPGTPNTGELFF. In DNA form, the CDR3 reads TGTGCCAGCTCACCCGGGACACCAAACACCGGGGAGCTGTTTTTT.

This clone came up once. This chain uses TRBV9 with TRBJ2-3, with 10 bases matching TRBD2. This CDR3 is 17 amino acids long. The V and J ends lost 0 bases and 4 bases, in that order; junction bases with no gene match: 8. CDR1 SGDLS and CDR2 YYNGEE come from the germline V gene. Here the CDR3 reads CASSVAPSGGGADTQYF. The CDR3 coding sequence is TGTGCCAGCAGCGTAGCCCCTAGCGGGGGAGGGGCAGATACGCAGTATTTT.

The chain uses TRBV9 and TRBJ2-7, with D maybe TRBD1 (5 bases). Trimming shortened V by 0 bases and J by 0 bases, and 13 bases separated the two germline ends. CDR1 is SGDLS, CDR2 YYNGEE, per germline. This CDR3 comprises 16 residues. CDR3 DNA sequence: TGTGCCAGCAGCGTAGGGGGCGGAGATAGCTCCTACGAGCAGTACTTC. Translation gives CASSVGGGDSSYEQYF.

The genes are TRBV2 and TRBJ2-3, with 9 bases identical to TRBD1. From germline, CDR1 is SNHLY and CDR2 FYNNEI. Unmatched junction bases numbered 5, after V lost 5 bases and J lost 2 bases. The CDR3 is 15 amino acids. In DNA, the CDR3 is TGTGCCAGCAGTCCGGGACAGGGCTACACAGATACGCAGTATTTT. This gives the protein CASSPGQGYTDTQYF.